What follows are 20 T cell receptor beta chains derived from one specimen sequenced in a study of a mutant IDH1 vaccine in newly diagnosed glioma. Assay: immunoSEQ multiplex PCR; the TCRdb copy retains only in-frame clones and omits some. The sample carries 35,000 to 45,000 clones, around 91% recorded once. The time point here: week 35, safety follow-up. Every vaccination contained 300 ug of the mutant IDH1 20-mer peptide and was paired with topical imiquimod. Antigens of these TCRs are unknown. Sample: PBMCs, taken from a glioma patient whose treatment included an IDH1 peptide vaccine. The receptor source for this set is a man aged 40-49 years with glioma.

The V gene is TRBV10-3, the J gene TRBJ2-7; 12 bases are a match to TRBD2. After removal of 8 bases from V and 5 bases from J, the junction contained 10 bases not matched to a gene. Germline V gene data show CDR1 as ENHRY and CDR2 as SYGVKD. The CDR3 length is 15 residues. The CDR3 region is CAISETSGSGDEQYF. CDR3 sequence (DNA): TGTGCCATCTCTGAGACTAGCGGGAGCGGGGACGAGCAGTACTTC.

CDR3 nucleotide sequence: TGCAGCGCCGGGGGGGGACAGGACCAAGAGACCCAGTACTTC. Its translation: CSAGGGQDQETQYF. The rearrangement links TRBV29-1 to TRBJ2-5; D possibly matches TRBD1 or TRBD2 (8 bases each). CDR1 is SQVTM, CDR2 ANQGSEA, per germline. This CDR3 has 14 amino acids. Trimming removed 7 bases from V and 0 bases from J, with 15 bases in between.

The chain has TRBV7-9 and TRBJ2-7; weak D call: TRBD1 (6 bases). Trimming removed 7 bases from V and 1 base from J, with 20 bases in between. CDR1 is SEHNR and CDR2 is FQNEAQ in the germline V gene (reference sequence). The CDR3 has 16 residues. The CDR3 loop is CASTPSPGHQSYEQYF. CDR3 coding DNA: TGTGCCAGCACCCCCTCACCGGGACACCAATCCTACGAGCAGTACTTC.

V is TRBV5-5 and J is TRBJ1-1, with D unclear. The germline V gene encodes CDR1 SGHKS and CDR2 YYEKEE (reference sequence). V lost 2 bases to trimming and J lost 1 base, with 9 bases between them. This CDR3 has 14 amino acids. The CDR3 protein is CASSFSVANTEAFF. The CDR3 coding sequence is TGTGCCAGCAGCTTCAGTGTAGCGAACACTGAAGCTTTCTTT.

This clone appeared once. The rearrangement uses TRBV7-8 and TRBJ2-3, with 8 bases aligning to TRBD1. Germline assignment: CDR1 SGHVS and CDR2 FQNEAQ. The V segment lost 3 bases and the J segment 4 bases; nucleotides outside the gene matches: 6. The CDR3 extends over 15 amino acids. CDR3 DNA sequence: TGTGCCAGCAGCTTCGCGACAGGGGAAGCAGATACGCAGTATTTT. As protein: CASSFATGEADTQYF.

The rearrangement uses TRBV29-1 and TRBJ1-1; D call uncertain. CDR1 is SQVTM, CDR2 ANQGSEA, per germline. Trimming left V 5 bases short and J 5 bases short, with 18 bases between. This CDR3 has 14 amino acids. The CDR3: CSVREWAEETEAFF. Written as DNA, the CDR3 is TGCAGCGTTAGGGAGTGGGCGGAAGAGACTGAAGCTTTCTTT.

Here the CDR3 DNA reads TGCAGCGTTGAAGGTTGGAGCGGGGGGGCCCACAATGAGCAGTTCTTC. Residues: CSVEGWSGGAHNEQFF. The chain is built from TRBV29-1 and TRBJ2-1; 10 nucleotides align to TRBD2. Trimming at V came to 1 base and at J to 5 bases, leaving 8 bases not matched to a gene. Germline V gives CDR1 SQVTM, CDR2 ANQGSEA. This CDR3 has 16 residues.

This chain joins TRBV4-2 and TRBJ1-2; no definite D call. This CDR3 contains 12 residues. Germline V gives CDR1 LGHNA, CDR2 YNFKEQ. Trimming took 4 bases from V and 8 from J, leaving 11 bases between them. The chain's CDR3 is CASSPETGGYTF. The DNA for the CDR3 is TGTGCCAGCAGCCCCGAGACGGGGGGCTACACCTTC.

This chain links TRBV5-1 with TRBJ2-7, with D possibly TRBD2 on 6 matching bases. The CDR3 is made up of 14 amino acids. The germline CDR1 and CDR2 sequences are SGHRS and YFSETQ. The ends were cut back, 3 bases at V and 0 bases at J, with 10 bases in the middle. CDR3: CASSWGDFSYEQYF. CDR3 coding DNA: TGCGCCAGCAGCTGGGGGGACTTCTCCTACGAGCAGTACTTC. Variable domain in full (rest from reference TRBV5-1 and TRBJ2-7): KAGVTQTPRYLIKTRGQQVTLSCSPISGHRSVSWYQQTPGQGLQFLFEYFSETQRNKGNFPGRFSGRQFSNSRSEMNVSTLELGDSALYLCASSWGDFSYEQYFGPGTRLTVT.

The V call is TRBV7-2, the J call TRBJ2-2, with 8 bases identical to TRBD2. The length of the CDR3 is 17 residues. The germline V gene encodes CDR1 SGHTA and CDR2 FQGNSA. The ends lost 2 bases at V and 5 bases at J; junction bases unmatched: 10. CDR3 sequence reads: CASSLTFSGKSTGELFF. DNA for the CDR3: TGTGCCAGCAGCTTAACGTTTAGCGGGAAGTCGACCGGGGAGCTGTTTTTT.

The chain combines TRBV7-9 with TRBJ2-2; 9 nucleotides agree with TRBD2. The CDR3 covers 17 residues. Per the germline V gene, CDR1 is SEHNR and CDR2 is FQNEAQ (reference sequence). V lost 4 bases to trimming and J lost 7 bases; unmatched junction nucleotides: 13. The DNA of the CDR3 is TGTGCCAGCAGCTCTTCGGATAGCGGGAGTTTAATCGGGGAGCTGTTTTTT. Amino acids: CASSSSDSGSLIGELFF.

The DNA of the CDR3 is TGTGCCAGCAGTGAACGTGGGACAGGGGCCTATGGCTACACCTTC. It translates to CASSERGTGAYGYTF. V is TRBV6-1 and J is TRBJ1-2, with 10 bases identical to TRBD1. The CDR3 contains 15 residues. V shed 2 bases and J 4 bases; nucleotides not matched to a gene: 4. CDR1 and CDR2 (germline): MNHNS, SASEGT.

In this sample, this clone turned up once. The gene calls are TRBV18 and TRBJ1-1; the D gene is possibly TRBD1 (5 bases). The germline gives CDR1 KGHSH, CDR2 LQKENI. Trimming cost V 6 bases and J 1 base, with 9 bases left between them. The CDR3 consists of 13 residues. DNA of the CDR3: TGTGCCAGCTCGGAGGGACCGAACACTGAAGCTTTCTTT. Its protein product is CASSEGPNTEAFF.

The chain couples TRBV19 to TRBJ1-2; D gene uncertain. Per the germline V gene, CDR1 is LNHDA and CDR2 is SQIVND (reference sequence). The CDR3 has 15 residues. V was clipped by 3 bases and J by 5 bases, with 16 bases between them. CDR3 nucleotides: TGTGCCAGTAGTATTTTGGAGGCGGCGACGTATGGCTACACCTTC. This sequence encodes CASSILEAATYGYTF.

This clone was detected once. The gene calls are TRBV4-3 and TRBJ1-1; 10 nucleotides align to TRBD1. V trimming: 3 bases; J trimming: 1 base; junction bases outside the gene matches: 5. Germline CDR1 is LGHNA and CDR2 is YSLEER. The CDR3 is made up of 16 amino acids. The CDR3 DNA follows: TGCGCCAGCAGCCAGATGACAGGGGGCCGGAACACTGAAGCTTTCTTT. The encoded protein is CASSQMTGGRNTEAFF.

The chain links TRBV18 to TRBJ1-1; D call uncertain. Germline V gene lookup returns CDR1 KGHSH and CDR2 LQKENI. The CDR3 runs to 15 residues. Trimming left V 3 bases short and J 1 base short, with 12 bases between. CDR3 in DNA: TGTGCCAGCTCACCCCAAGAAAGTCAGAACACTGAAGCTTTCTTT. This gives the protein CASSPQESQNTEAFF. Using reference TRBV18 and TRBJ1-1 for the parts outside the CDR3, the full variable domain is NAGVMQNPRHLVRRRGQEARLRCSPMKGHSHVYWYRQLPEEGLKFMVYLQKENIIDESGMPKERFSAEFPKEGPSILRIQQVVRGDSAAYFCASSPQESQNTEAFFGQGTRLTVV.

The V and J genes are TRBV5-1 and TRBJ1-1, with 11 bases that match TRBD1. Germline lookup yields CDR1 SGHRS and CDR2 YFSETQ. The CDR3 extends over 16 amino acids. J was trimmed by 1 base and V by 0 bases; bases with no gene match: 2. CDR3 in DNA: TGCGCCAGCAGCTTGGGGACAGGGGGCCGGAACACTGAAGCTTTCTTT. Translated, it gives CASSLGTGGRNTEAFF.

Here the CDR3 reads CASSIAGLVYEQYF. CDR3 nucleotide sequence: TGTGCCAGTAGTATAGCCGGACTAGTCTACGAGCAGTACTTC. This sequence joins TRBV19 and TRBJ2-7; 7 nucleotides align to TRBD2. The CDR3 loop spans 14 amino acids. The V gene end was trimmed by 1 base and the J gene end by 3 bases; junction bases not matched to a gene: 3. Germline CDR1 is LNHDA and CDR2 is SQIVND (reference sequence).

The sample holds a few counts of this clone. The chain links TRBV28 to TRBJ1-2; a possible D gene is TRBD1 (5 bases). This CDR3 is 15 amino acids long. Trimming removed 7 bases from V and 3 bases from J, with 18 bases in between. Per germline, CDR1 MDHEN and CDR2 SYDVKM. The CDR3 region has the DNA TGTGCCAGCATTAGCTGGGACGCTGGGGACTATGGCTACACCTTC. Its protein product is CASISWDAGDYGYTF.

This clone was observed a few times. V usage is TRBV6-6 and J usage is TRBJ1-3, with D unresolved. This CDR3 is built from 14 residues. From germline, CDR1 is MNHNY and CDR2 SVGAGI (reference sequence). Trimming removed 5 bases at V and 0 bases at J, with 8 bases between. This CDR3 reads CASSRGSSGNTIYF. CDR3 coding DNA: TGTGCCAGCAGTCGCGGGAGCTCTGGAAACACCATATATTTT.